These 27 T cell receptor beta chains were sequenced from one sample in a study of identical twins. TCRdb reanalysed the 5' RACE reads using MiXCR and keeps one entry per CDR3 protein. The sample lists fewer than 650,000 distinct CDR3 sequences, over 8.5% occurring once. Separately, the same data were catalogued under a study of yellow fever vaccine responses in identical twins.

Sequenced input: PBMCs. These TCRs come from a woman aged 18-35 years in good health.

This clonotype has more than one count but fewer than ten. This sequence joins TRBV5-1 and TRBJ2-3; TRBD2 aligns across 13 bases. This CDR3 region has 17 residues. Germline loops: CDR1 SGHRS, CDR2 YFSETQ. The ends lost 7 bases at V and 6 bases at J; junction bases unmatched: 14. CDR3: CASRYRGLAGDLDTQYF. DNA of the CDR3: TGCGCCAGCCGCTATAGAGGACTAGCGGGGGACTTGGATACGCAGTATTTT.

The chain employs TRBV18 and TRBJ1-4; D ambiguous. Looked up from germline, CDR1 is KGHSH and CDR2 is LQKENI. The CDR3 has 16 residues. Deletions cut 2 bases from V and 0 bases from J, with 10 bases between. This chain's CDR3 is CASSPSGEPTNEKLFF. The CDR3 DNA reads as TGTGCCAGCTCACCATCTGGGGAACCAACTAATGAAAAACTGTTTTTT.

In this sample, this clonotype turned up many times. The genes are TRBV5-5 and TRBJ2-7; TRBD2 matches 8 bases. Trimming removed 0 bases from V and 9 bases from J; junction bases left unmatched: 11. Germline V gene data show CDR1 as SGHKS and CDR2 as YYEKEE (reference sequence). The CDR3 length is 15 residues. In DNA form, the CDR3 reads TGTGCCAGCAGCTTGGTTGGAGCGGGGGCTCTAGGGCAGTACTTC. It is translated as CASSLVGAGALGQYF.

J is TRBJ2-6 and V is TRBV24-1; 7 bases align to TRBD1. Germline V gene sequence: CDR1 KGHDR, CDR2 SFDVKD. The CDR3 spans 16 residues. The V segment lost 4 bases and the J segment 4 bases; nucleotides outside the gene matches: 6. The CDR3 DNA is TGTGCCACCAGTGAAACAGGGGCTACCGGGGCCAACGTCCTGACTTTC. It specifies CATSETGATGANVLTF.

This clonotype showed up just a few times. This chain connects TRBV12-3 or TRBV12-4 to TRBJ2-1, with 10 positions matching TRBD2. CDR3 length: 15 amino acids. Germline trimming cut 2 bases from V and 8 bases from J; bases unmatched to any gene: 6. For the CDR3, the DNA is TGTGCCAGCAGTTTATCTAGCGGGGGAGGGGATGAGCAGTTCTTC. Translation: CASSLSSGGGDEQFF.

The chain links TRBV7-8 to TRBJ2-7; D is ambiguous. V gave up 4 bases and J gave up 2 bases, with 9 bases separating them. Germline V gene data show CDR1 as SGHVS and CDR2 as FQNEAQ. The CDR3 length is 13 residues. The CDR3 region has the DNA TGTGCCAGCAGCTCTGCCTTTACCTACGAGCAGTACTTC. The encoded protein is CASSSAFTYEQYF.

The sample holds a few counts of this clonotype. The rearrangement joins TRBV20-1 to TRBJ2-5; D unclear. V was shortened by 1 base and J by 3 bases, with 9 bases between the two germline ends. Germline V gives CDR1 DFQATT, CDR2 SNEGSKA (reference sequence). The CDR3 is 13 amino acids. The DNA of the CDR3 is TGCAGTGCTAGAGTACTGCGCGAAGAGACCCAGTACTTC. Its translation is CSARVLREETQYF.

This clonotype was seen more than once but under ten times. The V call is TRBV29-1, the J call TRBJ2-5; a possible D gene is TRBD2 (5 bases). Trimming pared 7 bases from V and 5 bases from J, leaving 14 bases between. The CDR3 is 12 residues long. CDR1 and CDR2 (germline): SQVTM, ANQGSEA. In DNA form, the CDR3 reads TGCAGCGGTGATAGCGCCTCGGAGACCCAGTACTTC. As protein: CSGDSASETQYF.

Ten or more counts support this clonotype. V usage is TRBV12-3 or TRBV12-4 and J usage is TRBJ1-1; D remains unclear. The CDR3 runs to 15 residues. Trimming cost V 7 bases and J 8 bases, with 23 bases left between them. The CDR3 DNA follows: TGTGCCAGCACCCTCACTGGAGGGTTCCCGTCAGAAGCTTTCTTT. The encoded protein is CASTLTGGFPSEAFF.

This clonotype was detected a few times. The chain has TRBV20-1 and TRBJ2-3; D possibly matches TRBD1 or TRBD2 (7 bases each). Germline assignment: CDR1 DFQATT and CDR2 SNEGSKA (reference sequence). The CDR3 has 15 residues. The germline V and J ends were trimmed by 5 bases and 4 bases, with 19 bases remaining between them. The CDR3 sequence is CSADSGGVSPDTQYF. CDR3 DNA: TGCAGTGCTGACTCAGGGGGGGTGAGCCCAGATACGCAGTATTTT.

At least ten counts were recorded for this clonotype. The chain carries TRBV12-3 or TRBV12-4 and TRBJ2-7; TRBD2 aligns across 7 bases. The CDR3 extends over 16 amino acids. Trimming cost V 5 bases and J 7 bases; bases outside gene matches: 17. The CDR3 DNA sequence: TGTGCCAGCAGTCCTGGGGCTAGCGGTTATAGGAGTGAGCAGTACTTC. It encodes CASSPGASGYRSEQYF.

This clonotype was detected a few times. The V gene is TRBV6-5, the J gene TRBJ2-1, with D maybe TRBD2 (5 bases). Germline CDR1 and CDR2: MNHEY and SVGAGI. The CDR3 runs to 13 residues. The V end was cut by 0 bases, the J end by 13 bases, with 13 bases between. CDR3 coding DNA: TGTGCCAGCAGTTACTCTGACTATTCCTTCCAGTTCTTC. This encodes CASSYSDYSFQFF.

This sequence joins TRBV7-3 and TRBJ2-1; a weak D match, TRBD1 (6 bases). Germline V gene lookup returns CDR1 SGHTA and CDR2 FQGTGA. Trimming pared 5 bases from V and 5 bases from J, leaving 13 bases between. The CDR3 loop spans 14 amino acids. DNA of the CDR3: TGTGCCAGCAGCCTCGGGACAAACCACAATGAGCAGTTCTTC. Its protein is CASSLGTNHNEQFF.

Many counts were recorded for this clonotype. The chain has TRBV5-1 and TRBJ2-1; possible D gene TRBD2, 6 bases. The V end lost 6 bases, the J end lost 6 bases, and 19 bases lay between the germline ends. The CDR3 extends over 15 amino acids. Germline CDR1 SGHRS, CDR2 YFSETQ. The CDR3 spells CASKEMRTTTNEQFF. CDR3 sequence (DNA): TGCGCCAGCAAAGAGATGAGGACTACGACCAATGAGCAGTTCTTC.

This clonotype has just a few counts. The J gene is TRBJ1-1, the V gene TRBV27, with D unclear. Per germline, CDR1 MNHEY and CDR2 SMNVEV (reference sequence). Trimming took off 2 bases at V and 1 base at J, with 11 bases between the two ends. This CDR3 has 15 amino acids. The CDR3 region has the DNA TGTGCCAGCAGTTTAGTGGTAGGAGGGAACACTGAAGCTTTCTTT. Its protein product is CASSLVVGGNTEAFF.

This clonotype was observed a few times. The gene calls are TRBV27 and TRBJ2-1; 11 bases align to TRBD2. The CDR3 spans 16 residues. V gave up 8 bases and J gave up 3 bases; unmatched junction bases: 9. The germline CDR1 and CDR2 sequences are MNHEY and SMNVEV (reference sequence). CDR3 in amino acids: CASLKPGTSGYNEQFF. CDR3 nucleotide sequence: TGTGCCAGCCTTAAACCCGGGACTAGCGGCTACAATGAGCAGTTCTTC.

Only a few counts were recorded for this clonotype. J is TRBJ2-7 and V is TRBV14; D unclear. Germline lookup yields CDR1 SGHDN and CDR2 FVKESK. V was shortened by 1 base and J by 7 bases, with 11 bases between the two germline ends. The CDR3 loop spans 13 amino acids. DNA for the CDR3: TGTGCCAGCAGCCAAGTTCCCCACTTGGAGCAGTACTTC. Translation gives CASSQVPHLEQYF.

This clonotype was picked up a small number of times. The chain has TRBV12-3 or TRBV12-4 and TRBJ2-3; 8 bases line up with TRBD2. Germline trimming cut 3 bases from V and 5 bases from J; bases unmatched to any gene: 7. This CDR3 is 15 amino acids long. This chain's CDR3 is CASSLHGGAGDTQYF. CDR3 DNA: TGTGCCAGCAGTTTGCACGGGGGGGCCGGAGATACGCAGTATTTT.

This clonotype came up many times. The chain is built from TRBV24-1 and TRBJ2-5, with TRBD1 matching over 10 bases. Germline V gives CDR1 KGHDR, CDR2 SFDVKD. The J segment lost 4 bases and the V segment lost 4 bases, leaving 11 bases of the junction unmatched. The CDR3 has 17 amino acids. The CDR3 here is CATSESGTGALAETQYF. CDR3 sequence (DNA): TGTGCCACCAGTGAGTCCGGGACAGGGGCTTTGGCAGAGACCCAGTACTTC.

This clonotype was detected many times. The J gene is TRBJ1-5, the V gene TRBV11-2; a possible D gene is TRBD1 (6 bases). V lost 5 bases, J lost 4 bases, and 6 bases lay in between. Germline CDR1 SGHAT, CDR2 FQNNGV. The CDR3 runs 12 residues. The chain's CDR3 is CASSGQNQPQHF. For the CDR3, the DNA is TGTGCCAGCAGCGGACAGAATCAGCCCCAGCATTTT.

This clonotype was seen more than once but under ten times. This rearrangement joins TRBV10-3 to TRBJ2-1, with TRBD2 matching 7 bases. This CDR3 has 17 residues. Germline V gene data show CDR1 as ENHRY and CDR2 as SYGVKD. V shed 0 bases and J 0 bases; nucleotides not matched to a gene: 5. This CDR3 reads CAISESRDYSSYNEQFF. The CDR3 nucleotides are TGTGCCATCAGTGAGTCCAGGGACTACAGCTCCTACAATGAGCAGTTCTTC.

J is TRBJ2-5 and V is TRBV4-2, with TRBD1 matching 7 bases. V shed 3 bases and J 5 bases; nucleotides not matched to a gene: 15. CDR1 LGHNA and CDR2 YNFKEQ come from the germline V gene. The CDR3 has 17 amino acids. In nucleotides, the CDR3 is TGTGCCAGCAGCCATGGGGCCAGTGACAGGGATTGGGAGACCCAGTACTTC. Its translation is CASSHGASDRDWETQYF.

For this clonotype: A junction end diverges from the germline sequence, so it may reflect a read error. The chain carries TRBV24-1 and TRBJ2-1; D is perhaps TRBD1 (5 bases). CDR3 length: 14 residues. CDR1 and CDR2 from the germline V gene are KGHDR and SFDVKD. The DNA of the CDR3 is TGTGCCACCAGTGATTTGTACAGGCCCGATGAGCGGTTCTTC. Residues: CATSDLYRPDERFF.

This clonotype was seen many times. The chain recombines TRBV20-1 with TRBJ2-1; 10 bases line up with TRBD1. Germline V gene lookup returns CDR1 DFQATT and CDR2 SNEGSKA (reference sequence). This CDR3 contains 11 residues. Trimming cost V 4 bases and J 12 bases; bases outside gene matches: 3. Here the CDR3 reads CSATRTGGQFF. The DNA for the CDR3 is TGCAGTGCTACTAGGACAGGGGGGCAGTTCTTC.

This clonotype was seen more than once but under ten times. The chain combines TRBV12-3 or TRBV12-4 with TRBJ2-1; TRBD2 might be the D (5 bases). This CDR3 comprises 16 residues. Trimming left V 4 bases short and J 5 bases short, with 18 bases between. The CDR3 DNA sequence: TGTGCCAGCAGTTCGCGGCGCGTCCGGACTGACAATGAGCAGTTCTTC. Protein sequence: CASSSRRVRTDNEQFF.

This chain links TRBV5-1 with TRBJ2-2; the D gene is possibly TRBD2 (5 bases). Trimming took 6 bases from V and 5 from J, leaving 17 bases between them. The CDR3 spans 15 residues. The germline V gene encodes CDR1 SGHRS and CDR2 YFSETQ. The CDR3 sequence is CASKEEVLRTGELFF. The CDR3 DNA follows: TGCGCCAGCAAAGAGGAGGTCTTGAGGACCGGGGAGCTGTTTTTT.

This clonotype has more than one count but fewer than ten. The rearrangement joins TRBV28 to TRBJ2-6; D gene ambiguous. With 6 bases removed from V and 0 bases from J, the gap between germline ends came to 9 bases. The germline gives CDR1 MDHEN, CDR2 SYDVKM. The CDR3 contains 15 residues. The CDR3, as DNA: TGTGCCAGCAGCGACACAGTCTCTGGGGCCAACGTCCTGACTTTC. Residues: CASSDTVSGANVLTF.